This T cell receptor beta chain was found in a study of blood T cell repertoires in COVID-19. Study-wide context: Acute and convalescent COVID-19 samples came from the United States, Italy and Spain. PBMCs, B-cell-depleted T cells, or T cells were the source of the cDNA or gDNA that made up the material.

Per the authors' pipeline: Researchers report that nucleated cell counts were estimated from reference gene primer amplification. Produced via immunoSEQ multiplex PCR; TCRdb's table is partial and in-frame only. The V and J calls and clone size come from that table; D and trimming were worked out from the DNA. The sample contains 50,000 to 65,000 clones, roughly 71% of which appear only once. CDR1 and CDR2 from the germline V gene are SGHNT and YENEEA. V trimming: 1 base; J trimming: 4 bases; junction bases outside the gene matches: 0. The CDR3 runs to 14 residues. The chain has TRBV11-3 and TRBJ2-5; 10 bases fit TRBD1. Sequencing was performed on peripheral blood. The origin of this receptor is an elderly woman with acute or convalescent COVID-19. CDR3 sequence reads: CASSLGTGGETQYF. DNA for the CDR3: TGTGCCAGCAGCTTAGGGACAGGGGGAGAGACCCAGTACTTC.